The rows below give T cell receptor beta chains drawn from one sample of a study of neurological immune-mediated disorders. Via MiXCR, TCRdb re-called the 5' RACE reads, giving one row per CDR3 protein. Of some 20,000 distinct CDR3 sequences in the sample, around a quarter were seen once. The sequenced material came from PBMCs. Source of these receptors: a man aged 45-65 years with HTLV-1-associated myelopathy (HAM/TSP). The CDR3 runs from the conserved cysteine through the conserved F or W. A D gene is named only where the DNA matches it firmly. The listing skips clone size in some rows; elsewhere it reads once, few, many or a size class.

abundance	j_gene	v_gene	d_gene	CDR3aa	CDR3nt
NA	TRBJ2-5	TRBV5-5	NA	CASSPGPGQETQYF	TGTGCCAGCAGCCCCGGACCGGGACAAGAGACCCAGTACTTC
once	TRBJ2-3	TRBV5-6	TRBD2	CASSSLGGGASDTQYF	TGTGCCAGCAGCTCTCTGGGCGGGGGGGCTTCAGATACGCAGTATTTT
NA	TRBJ2-5	TRBV20-1	TRBD2	CSARSRGVETQYF	TGCAGTGCTAGATCGCGGGGGGTAGAGACCCAGTACTTC
NA	TRBJ2-4	TRBV20-1	NA	CSASLDGLNIQYF	TGCAGTGCTAGTTTAGACGGACTGAACATTCAGTACTTC
NA	TRBJ1-6	TRBV4-1	TRBD1	CASSQVTGVRNSPLHF	TGCGCCAGCAGCCAAGTTACAGGGGTGAGGAATTCACCCCTCCACTTT
NA	TRBJ2-3	TRBV5-1	NA	CASSPQGDFNTDTQYF	TGCGCCAGCAGCCCCCAGGGAGACTTCAACACAGATACGCAGTATTTT
few	TRBJ1-2	TRBV20-1	TRBD1	CSAPTTGTGFSGYTF	TGCAGTGCCCCGACGACCGGGACAGGGTTTAGTGGCTACACCTTC
many	TRBJ1-2	TRBV5-8	NA	CASSEDSQSYGYTF	TGTGCCAGCAGCGAGGACAGTCAAAGCTATGGCTACACCTTC
few	TRBJ1-2	TRBV29-1	NA	CSVEWGSEGYTF	TGCAGCGTTGAATGGGGAAGTGAAGGCTACACCTTC
NA	TRBJ2-1	TRBV28	TRBD2	CASSTPSGGARNEQFF	TGTGCCAGCAGTACACCTAGCGGGGGGGCCAGGAATGAGCAGTTCTTC
many	TRBJ1-1	TRBV7-6	NA	CASSLAPGNTEAFF	TGTGCCAGCAGCTTAGCGCCAGGGAACACTGAAGCTTTCTTT
few	TRBJ1-5	TRBV18	TRBD1	CASSKTGLNQPQHF	TGTGCCAGCTCAAAGACAGGGCTTAATCAGCCCCAGCATTTT